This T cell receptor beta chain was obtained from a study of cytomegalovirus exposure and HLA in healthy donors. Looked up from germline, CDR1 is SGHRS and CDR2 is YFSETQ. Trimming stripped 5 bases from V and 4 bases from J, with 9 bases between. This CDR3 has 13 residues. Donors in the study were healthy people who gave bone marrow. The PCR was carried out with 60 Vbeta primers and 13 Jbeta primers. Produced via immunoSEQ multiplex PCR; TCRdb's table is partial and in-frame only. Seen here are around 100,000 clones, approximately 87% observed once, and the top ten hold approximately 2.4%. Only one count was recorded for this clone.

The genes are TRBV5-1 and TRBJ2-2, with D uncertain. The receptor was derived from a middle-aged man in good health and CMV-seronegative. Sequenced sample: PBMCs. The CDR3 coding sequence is TGCGCCAGCAGGCGGCCGGCCACCGGGGAGCTGTTTTTT. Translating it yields CASRRPATGELFF.